The source of this TCR beta chain is a study of beta chain features in type 1 diabetes. Trimming removed 0 bases from V and 7 bases from J, with 21 bases in between. The CDR3 consists of 18 residues. Points from the study as a whole: Sequencing used cDNA, and cells with high TCR expression could therefore be over-represented. No resolution was reached here on whether HLA type influences TCRB rearrangement.

About 120 mL of blood, on average, came from one heparinised draw per donor. This clone turned up a few times. Antigen specificity is unknown. Expressed TCRB transcripts were sequenced after all isolated RNA was converted to cDNA. Naive, central memory and regulatory T cell samples averaged roughly 3.7 million immunoSEQ reads each. Generated by immunoSEQ multiplex PCR, the TCRdb table keeps only in-frame clones and is missing some. Of about 620,000 clones in the sample, roughly a sixth were seen once. Sequenced input: naive CD4+ T cells from blood. The genes are TRBV23-1 and TRBJ2-2; D may be TRBD1 (5 bases). TRBV23-1 falls under the ORF class, with uncertain function. The TCR originated in a man aged 18 to 29 in good health. The chain's CDR3 is CASSQSPRVGVLGGELFF. The CDR3 nucleotides are TGCGCCAGCAGTCAATCCCCCAGGGTAGGAGTCCTAGGCGGGGAGCTGTTTTTT.